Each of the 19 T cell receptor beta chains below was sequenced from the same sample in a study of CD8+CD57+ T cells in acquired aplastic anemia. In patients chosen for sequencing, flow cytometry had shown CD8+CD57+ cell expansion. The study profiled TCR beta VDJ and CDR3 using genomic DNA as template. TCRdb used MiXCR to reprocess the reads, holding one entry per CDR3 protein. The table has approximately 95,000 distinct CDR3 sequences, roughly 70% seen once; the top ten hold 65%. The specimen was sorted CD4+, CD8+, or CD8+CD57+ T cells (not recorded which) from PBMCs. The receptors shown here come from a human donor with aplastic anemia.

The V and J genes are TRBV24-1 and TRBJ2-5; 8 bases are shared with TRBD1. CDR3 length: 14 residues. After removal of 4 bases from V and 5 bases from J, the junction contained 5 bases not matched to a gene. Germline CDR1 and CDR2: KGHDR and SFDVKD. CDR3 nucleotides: TGTGCCACCAGTGACTCACACAGGGGGGAGACCCAGTACTTC. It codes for CATSDSHRGETQYF.

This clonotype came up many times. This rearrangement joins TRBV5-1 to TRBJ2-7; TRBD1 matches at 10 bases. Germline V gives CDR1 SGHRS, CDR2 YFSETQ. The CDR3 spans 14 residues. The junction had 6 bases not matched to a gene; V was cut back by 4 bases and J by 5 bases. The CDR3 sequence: CASSPGQGIDEQYF. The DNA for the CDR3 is TGCGCCAGCAGCCCGGGACAGGGGATCGACGAGCAGTACTTC.

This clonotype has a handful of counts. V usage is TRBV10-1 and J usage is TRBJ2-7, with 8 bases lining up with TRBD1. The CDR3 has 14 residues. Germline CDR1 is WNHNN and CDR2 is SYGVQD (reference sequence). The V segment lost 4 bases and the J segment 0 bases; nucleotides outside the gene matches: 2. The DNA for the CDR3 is TGCGCCAGCAGTGGGGGGACAGGCTCCTACGAGCAGTACTTC. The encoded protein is CASSGGTGSYEQYF.

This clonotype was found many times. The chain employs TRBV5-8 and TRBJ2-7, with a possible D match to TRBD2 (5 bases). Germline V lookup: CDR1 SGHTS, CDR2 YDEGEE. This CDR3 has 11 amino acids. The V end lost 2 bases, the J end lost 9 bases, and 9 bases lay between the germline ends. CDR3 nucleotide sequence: TGTGCCAGCAGCTTCGGGGTGATGCAGTACTTC. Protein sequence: CASSFGVMQYF.

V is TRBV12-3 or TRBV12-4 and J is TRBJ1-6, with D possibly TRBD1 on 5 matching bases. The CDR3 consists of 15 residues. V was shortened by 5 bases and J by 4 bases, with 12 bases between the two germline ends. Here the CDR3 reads CASSQRDRYNSPLHF. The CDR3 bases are TGTGCCAGCAGTCAAAGGGACCGATATAATTCACCCCTCCACTTT.

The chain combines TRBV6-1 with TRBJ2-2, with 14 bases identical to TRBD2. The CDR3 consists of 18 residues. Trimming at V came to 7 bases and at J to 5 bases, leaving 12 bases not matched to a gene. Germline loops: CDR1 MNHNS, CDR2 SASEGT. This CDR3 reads CASTEGTSGGLGTGELFF. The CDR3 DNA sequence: TGTGCCAGCACTGAGGGGACTAGCGGGGGCTTGGGAACCGGGGAGCTGTTTTTT.

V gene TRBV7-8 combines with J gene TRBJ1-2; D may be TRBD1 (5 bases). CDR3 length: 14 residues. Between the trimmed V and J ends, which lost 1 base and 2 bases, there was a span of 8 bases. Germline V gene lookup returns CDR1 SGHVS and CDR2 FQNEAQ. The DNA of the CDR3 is TGTGCCAGCAGCTTAGTTGGGACGAACTATGGCTACACCTTC. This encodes CASSLVGTNYGYTF.

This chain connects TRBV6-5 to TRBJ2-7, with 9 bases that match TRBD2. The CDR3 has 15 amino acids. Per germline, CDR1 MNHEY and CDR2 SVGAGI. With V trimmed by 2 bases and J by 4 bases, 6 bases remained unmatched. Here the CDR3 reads CASSYRAGGVYEQYF. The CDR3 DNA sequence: TGTGCCAGCAGTTACAGGGCGGGGGGGGTTTACGAGCAGTACTTC.

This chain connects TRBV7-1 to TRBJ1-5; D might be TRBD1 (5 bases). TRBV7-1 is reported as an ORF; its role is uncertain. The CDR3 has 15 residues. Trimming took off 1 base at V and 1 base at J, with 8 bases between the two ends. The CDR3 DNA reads TGTGCCAGCAGCTCAGGGGGGAGAAGCAATCAGCCCCAGCATTTT. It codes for CASSSGGRSNQPQHF.

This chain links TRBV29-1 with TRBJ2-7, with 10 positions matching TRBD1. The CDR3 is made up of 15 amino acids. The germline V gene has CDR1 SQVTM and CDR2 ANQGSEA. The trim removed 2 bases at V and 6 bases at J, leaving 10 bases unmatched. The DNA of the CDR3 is TGCAGCGTTGAACTTTCCGGGACAGGGGACTTCGAGCAGTACTTC. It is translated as CSVELSGTGDFEQYF.

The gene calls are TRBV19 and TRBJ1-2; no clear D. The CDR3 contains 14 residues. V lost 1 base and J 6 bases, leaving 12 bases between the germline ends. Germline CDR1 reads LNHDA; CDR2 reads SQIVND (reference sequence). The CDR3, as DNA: TGTGCCAGTAGTATAGGATTTAAGGAGGATGGCTACACCTTC. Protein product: CASSIGFKEDGYTF.

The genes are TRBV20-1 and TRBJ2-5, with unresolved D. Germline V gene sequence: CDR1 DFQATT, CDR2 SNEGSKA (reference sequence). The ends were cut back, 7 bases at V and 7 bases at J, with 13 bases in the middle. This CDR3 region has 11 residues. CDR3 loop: CSEDGRGTQYF. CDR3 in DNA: TGCAGTGAGGACGGCCGTGGGACCCAGTACTTC.

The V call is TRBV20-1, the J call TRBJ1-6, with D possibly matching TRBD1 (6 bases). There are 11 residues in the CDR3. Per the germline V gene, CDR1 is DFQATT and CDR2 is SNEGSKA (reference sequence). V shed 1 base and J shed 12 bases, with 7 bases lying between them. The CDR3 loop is CSARVGGPLHF. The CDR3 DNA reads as TGCAGTGCTAGAGTAGGGGGACCCCTCCACTTT.

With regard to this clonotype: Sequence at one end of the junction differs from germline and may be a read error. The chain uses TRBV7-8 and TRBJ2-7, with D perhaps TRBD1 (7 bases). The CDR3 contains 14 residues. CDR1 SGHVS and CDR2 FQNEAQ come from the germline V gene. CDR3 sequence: CASSHSGGGYEQYF. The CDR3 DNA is TGTGCCAGCAGCCATAGTGGAGGGGGCTACGAGCAATACTTC.

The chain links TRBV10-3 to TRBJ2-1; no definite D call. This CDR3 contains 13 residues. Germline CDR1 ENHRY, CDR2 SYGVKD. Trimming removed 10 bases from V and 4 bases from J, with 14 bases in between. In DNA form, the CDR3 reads TGTGCCAGCCGCAGAGACGGGTACAATGAGCAGTTCTTC. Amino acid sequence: CASRRDGYNEQFF.

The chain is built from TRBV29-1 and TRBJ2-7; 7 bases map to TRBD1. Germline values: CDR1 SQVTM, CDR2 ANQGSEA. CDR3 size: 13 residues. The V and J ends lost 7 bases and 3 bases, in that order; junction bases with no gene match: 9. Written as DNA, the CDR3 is TGCAGCGGAAGACAGGGATTGGGCTACGAGCAGTACTTC. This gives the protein CSGRQGLGYEQYF.

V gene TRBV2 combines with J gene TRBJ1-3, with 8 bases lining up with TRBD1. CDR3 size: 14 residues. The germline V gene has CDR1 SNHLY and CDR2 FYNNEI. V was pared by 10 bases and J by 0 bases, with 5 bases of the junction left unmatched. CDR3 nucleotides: TGTGCCATTTACACAGGGGGCTCTGGAAACACCATATATTTT. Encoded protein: CAIYTGGSGNTIYF.

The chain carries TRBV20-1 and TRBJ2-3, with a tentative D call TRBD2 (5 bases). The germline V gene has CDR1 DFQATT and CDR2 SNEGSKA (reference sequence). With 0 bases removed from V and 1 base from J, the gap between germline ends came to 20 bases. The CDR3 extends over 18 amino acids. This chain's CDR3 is CSARDHLNETRGTDTQYF. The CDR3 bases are TGCAGTGCTAGAGACCACCTTAACGAGACGCGGGGCACAGATACGCAGTATTTT.

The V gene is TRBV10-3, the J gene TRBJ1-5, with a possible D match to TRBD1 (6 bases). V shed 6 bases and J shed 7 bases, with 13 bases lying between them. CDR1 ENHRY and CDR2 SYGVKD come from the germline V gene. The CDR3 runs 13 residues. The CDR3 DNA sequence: TGTGCCATCAGGAACAGGGTAGGGCAGCCCCAGCATTTT. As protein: CAIRNRVGQPQHF.